This entry concerns a single T cell receptor (beta chain). Its target is unknown. The CDR3 contains 12 residues. The germline V gene has CDR1 MNHNS and CDR2 SASEGT. The V end was cut by 7 bases, the J end by 5 bases, with 11 bases between. cDNA came from approximately 0.5 to 1 ug RNA primed by random hexamers. In TCRdb, the immunoSEQ multiplex PCR reads were re-called with MiXCR into one record per CDR3 protein. The repertoire consists of 120,000 or so distinct CDR3 sequences, with roughly 95% occurring once and the leading ten covering 0.13% to 0.15%. The data stem from a study of CD8 T cells in Susac syndrome. Study-level results: An acknowledgment was made by the study that its TCR sequencing and HLA analysis involved relatively few individuals. Clonal expansion was not observed in the Susac syndrome CD4+ T cell repertoires.

The clonotype comes from a human donor with Susac syndrome. The J gene is TRBJ2-5, the V gene TRBV6-1; D is undetermined. The sequencing input was CD4+ T cells from PBMCs. This CDR3 reads CASTLRAETQYF. CDR3 coding DNA: TGTGCCAGCACTCTACGGGCGGAGACCCAGTACTTC.